This entry concerns a single T cell receptor (beta chain). The CDR3 loop spans 16 amino acids. Germline CDR1 reads SNHLY; CDR2 reads FYNNEI. Losses at the gene ends were 1 base for V and 8 bases for J; bases not matched to a gene: 9. The sample comes from a study of blood T cell repertoires in COVID-19. Method: immunoSEQ multiplex PCR; TCRdb's copy keeps in-frame clones and lacks some. The sample includes roughly 100,000 clones, around 80% of them seen just once. The chain joins TRBV2 to TRBJ1-2; 11 nucleotides line up with TRBD1. The material sequenced was peripheral blood. The receptor's source is a woman aged 60-70 years with acute or convalescent COVID-19. CDR3 residues: CASSEEGGQGEVGYTF. Here the CDR3 DNA reads TGTGCCAGCAGTGAAGAAGGGGGACAGGGGGAGGTAGGCTACACCTTC.